Each of the 31 T cell receptor beta chains below was sequenced from the same sample in a study of regulatory T cells in long-lasting Graves disease. Sequencing libraries for TCR beta were prepared with iRepertoire HTBI primers and Arm-PCR of CDR3 regions. TCRdb independently ran MiXCR on the multiplex PCR reads; one entry per CDR3 protein. This sample has over 400,000 distinct CDR3 sequences; about 15% occur once, and the top ten carry approximately 19%. Documented time point: newly diagnosed GD, antithyroid drugs for less than 3 months. The TCR library was made from RNA extracted from PBMCs. These data also formed part of another study, on T cells in Graves' hyperthyroidism and ophthalmopathy.

The sample consisted of peripheral blood mononuclear cells (PBMCs), taken at new diagnosis, from a patient treated with antithyroid drugs. The receptors here all came from a woman aged 45-59 years with Graves disease.

This clonotype was seen only a few times. The V call is TRBV10-3, the J call TRBJ2-7; D call uncertain. The CDR3 contains 15 residues. Per germline, CDR1 ENHRY and CDR2 SYGVKD. V dropped 3 bases and J dropped 3 bases, with 15 bases sitting between them. This chain's CDR3 is CAISDPDTDDYEQYF. CDR3 bases: TGTGCCATCAGTGACCCCGACACGGACGACTACGAGCAGTACTTC.

This clonotype has a count of ten or more. The chain joins TRBV18 to TRBJ2-3; 11 nucleotides line up with TRBD2. In germline, CDR1 is KGHSH, CDR2 LQKENI. There are 18 residues in the CDR3. V lost 5 bases, J lost 0 bases, and 10 bases stayed unmatched. CDR3 nucleotide sequence: TGTGCCAGCTCATCGGGACTAGCGGAGGGGTCTAGCACAGATACGCAGTATTTT. This encodes CASSSGLAEGSSTDTQYF.

This clonotype turned up a few times. CDR3 sequence: CASSSDRPGTPLHF. The CDR3 bases are TGTGCCAGCAGCTCAGACAGGCCCGGTACGCCCCTCCACTTT. The gene calls are TRBV3-1 and TRBJ1-6, with D possibly matching TRBD1 (6 bases). Per germline, CDR1 LGHDT and CDR2 YNNKEL (reference sequence). This CDR3 spans 14 amino acids. V gave up 5 bases and J gave up 13 bases, with 18 bases separating them.

This clonotype has a handful of counts. CDR3 in DNA: TGTGCCAGCAGCTTAGACTTTTCAGCGGGCAATGAGCAGTTCTTC. Translation gives CASSLDFSAGNEQFF. The chain couples TRBV7-7 to TRBJ2-1, with D tentatively TRBD2 (6 bases). This CDR3 contains 15 residues. The V end was cut by 1 base, the J end by 6 bases, with 13 bases between. Germline V lookup: CDR1 SSHAT, CDR2 FNYEAQ (reference sequence).

Remarks on this clonotype: A much larger clone sits a single nucleotide away, making a read error possible. The chain links TRBV11-2 to TRBJ1-1; D call uncertain. The CDR3 has 13 amino acids. The germline gives CDR1 SGHAT, CDR2 FQNNGV. V was cut by 1 base and J by 9 bases, with 12 bases left in between. The CDR3 DNA follows: TGTGCCAGCAGCTTAGTTTCCCCCTGGAAAGCTTTCTTT. Amino acid sequence: CASSLVSPWKAFF. Full variable domain (rest looked up from reference TRBV11-2 and TRBJ1-1): EAGVAQSPRYKIIEKRQSVAFWCNPISGHATLYWYQQILGQGPKLLIQFQNNGVVDDSQLPKDRFSAERLKGVDSTLKIQPAKLEDSAVYLCASSLVSPWKAFFGQGTRLTVV.

This clonotype was detected ten times or more. The chain is built from TRBV11-2 and TRBJ2-5; unclear D gene. Germline values: CDR1 SGHAT, CDR2 FQNNGV. The CDR3 consists of 12 residues. V was pared by 6 bases and J by 4 bases, with 9 bases between. The chain's CDR3 is CASRQKRETQYF. CDR3 coding DNA: TGTGCCAGCAGGCAAAAACGAGAGACCCAGTACTTC.

This clonotype was observed at least ten times. This rearrangement joins TRBV27 to TRBJ1-6; unclear D gene. V was trimmed by 6 bases and J by 5 bases, leaving 17 bases between them. Looked up from germline, CDR1 is MNHEY and CDR2 is SMNVEV (reference sequence). The CDR3 totals 16 residues. The CDR3 nucleotides are TGTGCCAGCAGCACTTTAAAGGGCCGTGATAATTCACCCCTCCACTTT. Translation gives CASSTLKGRDNSPLHF.

This clonotype was detected ten times or more. This chain uses TRBV2 with TRBJ2-7; 9 bases agree with TRBD1. V shed 4 bases, J shed 3 bases, and the junction held 4 bases outside the gene matches. This CDR3 has 14 residues. CDR1 is SNHLY, CDR2 FYNNEI, per germline. CDR3 nucleotides: TGTGCCAGCAGTGCAGAGGGACAGGGCTACGAGCAGTACTTC. This codes for CASSAEGQGYEQYF. The full variable domain, its missing parts supplied by reference TRBV2 and TRBJ2-7, is EPEVTQTPSHQVTQMGQEVILRCVPISNHLYFYWYRQILGQKVEFLVSFYNNEISEKSEIFDDQFSVERPDGSNFTLKIRSTKLEDSAMYFCASSAEGQGYEQYFGPGTRLTVT.

In this sample, this clonotype turned up many times. The rearrangement joins TRBV9 to TRBJ1-4; D is possibly TRBD1 (6 bases). CDR1 and CDR2 from the germline V gene are SGDLS and YYNGEE. The CDR3 has 13 residues. Trimming stripped 3 bases from V and 7 bases from J, with 10 bases between. The CDR3 nucleotides are TGTGCCAGCAGCGGCAGGGGAGGTGAAAAACTGTTTTTT. Translating gives CASSGRGGEKLFF.

This clonotype was detected ten times or more. The V call is TRBV12-3 or TRBV12-4, the J call TRBJ1-2; D unresolved. With 6 bases removed from V and 8 bases from J, the gap between germline ends came to 16 bases. CDR3 length: 13 amino acids. The CDR3 spells CASSSGPLWGYTF. The CDR3 region has the DNA TGTGCCAGCAGCTCCGGACCTCTGTGGGGCTACACCTTC.

J is TRBJ1-3 and V is TRBV5-1; 8 nucleotides align to TRBD1. Germline CDR1 is SGHRS and CDR2 is YFSETQ. CDR3 length: 15 amino acids. V lost 0 bases, J lost 3 bases, and 2 bases stayed unmatched. In nucleotides, the CDR3 is TGCGCCAGCAGCTTGGGGACAGGGTTTGGAAACACCATATATTTT. Amino acids: CASSLGTGFGNTIYF.

This clonotype was recorded a few times. The chain recombines TRBV5-1 with TRBJ1-5; D call uncertain. In germline, CDR1 is SGHRS, CDR2 YFSETQ. This CDR3 has 14 amino acids. V was pared by 2 bases and J by 6 bases, with 12 bases between. Here the CDR3 reads CASSFPVDFQPQHF. DNA for the CDR3: TGCGCCAGCAGCTTCCCTGTCGACTTTCAGCCCCAGCATTTT. Based on the CDR3 plus reference TRBV5-1 and TRBJ1-5, the full variable domain is KAGVTQTPRYLIKTRGQQVTLSCSPISGHRSVSWYQQTPGQGLQFLFEYFSETQRNKGNFPGRFSGRQFSNSRSEMNVSTLELGDSALYLCASSFPVDFQPQHFGDGTRLSIL.

This clonotype was seen ten or more times. This chain joins TRBV5-1 and TRBJ2-2, with a weak D call TRBD2 (6 bases). The CDR3 runs to 14 residues. The germline V gene encodes CDR1 SGHRS and CDR2 YFSETQ. Trimming pared 6 bases from V and 2 bases from J, leaving 11 bases between. The CDR3 nucleotides read TGCGCCAGCACCCGCGGGGCCAACACCGGGGAGCTGTTTTTT. It is translated as CASTRGANTGELFF.

This clonotype was detected many times. The V and J genes are TRBV10-3 and TRBJ2-2; D gene uncertain. Germline V gene sequence: CDR1 ENHRY, CDR2 SYGVKD. Trimming cost V 0 bases and J 0 bases, with 8 bases left between them. The CDR3 consists of 16 residues. The CDR3 sequence is CAISESGHANTGELFF. CDR3 bases: TGTGCCATCAGTGAGTCTGGCCACGCGAACACCGGGGAGCTGTTTTTT.

This clonotype has just a few counts. The V call is TRBV7-9, the J call TRBJ2-5; 12 bases align to TRBD1. CDR3 size: 15 residues. CDR1 SEHNR and CDR2 FQNEAQ come from the germline V gene (reference sequence). The J segment lost 5 bases and the V segment lost 6 bases, leaving 7 bases of the junction unmatched. The CDR3 reads CASRWGTGGGETQYF. CDR3 coding DNA: TGTGCCAGCAGATGGGGGACAGGGGGCGGTGAGACCCAGTACTTC.

The chain carries TRBV6-5 and TRBJ2-1; tentative D call: TRBD2 (6 bases). V gave up 2 bases and J gave up 4 bases, with 12 bases separating them. The CDR3 has 15 residues. The germline V gene has CDR1 MNHEY and CDR2 SVGAGI. CDR3 DNA: TGTGCCAGCAGTTACCCGGGACTTGATTACAATGAGCAGTTCTTC. Protein sequence: CASSYPGLDYNEQFF.

The genes are TRBV18 and TRBJ1-5, with D possibly matching TRBD1 (5 bases). V shed 6 bases and J shed 6 bases, with 21 bases lying between them. In germline, CDR1 is KGHSH, CDR2 LQKENI. The CDR3 is 16 amino acids. CDR3 in amino acids: CASSLPGTLGPQPQHF. The CDR3 region has the DNA TGTGCCAGCTCCCTTCCTGGGACCTTGGGCCCTCAGCCCCAGCATTTT. Full variable domain (rest looked up from reference TRBV18 and TRBJ1-5): NAGVMQNPRHLVRRRGQEARLRCSPMKGHSHVYWYRQLPEEGLKFMVYLQKENIIDESGMPKERFSAEFPKEGPSILRIQQVVRGDSAAYFCASSLPGTLGPQPQHFGDGTRLSIL.

Many counts were recorded for this clonotype. This chain connects TRBV2 to TRBJ2-7; 7 bases are a match to TRBD1. V was pared by 6 bases and J by 0 bases, with 5 bases of the junction left unmatched. CDR1 SNHLY and CDR2 FYNNEI come from the germline V gene. This CDR3 is 14 amino acids long. The CDR3 bases are TGTGCCAGCAGAGAGGGACAGATCTCCTACGAGCAGTACTTC. This sequence encodes CASREGQISYEQYF.

This clonotype has a count of ten or more. The genes are TRBV2 and TRBJ1-5, with 8 bases lining up with TRBD1. This CDR3 is 16 amino acids long. V was pared by 3 bases and J by 3 bases, with 7 bases of the junction left unmatched. The germline V gene has CDR1 SNHLY and CDR2 FYNNEI. The CDR3 DNA follows: TGTGCCAGCAGTGAGTGGGGGGGACAGGCCAATCAGCCCCAGCATTTT. Translating it yields CASSEWGGQANQPQHF.

This clonotype was picked up a small number of times. This chain joins TRBV5-1 and TRBJ2-3; 14 nucleotides match TRBD2. Germline assignment: CDR1 SGHRS and CDR2 YFSETQ. Unmatched junction bases numbered 10, after V lost 0 bases and J lost 7 bases. The CDR3 is 18 residues long. CDR3 in amino acids: CASSLVGTSGGLENTQYF. For the CDR3, the DNA is TGCGCCAGCAGCTTGGTGGGGACTAGCGGGGGTCTCGAAAATACGCAGTATTTT.

This clonotype was counted at least ten times. The chain has TRBV12-3 or TRBV12-4 and TRBJ2-3; D unresolved. The CDR3 extends over 12 amino acids. V gave up 6 bases and J gave up 10 bases, with 14 bases separating them. The CDR3 sequence: CASRLADGSQYF. As DNA, the CDR3 is TGTGCCAGCAGACTCGCGGACGGTTCGCAGTATTTT.

Worth noting for this clonotype: A clone one base away is much larger, so this may be a read error. V gene TRBV7-9 combines with J gene TRBJ2-1; the match to TRBD1 covers 8 bases. The CDR3 has 15 amino acids. The germline V gene has CDR1 SEHNR and CDR2 FQNEAQ (reference sequence). Here the CDR3 reads CASSSDRGAADERFF. CDR3 DNA: TGTGCCAGCAGCTCTGACAGGGGCGCCGCCGATGAGCGGTTCTTC.

About this clonotype: A much larger clone lies one base from this, so it may be a read error. The chain is built from TRBV7-8 and TRBJ1-5, with D unresolved. Germline V gene sequence: CDR1 SGHVS, CDR2 FQNEAQ. This CDR3 has 14 amino acids. This CDR3 reads CAGSPAGSGQPQHF. The CDR3, as DNA: TGTGCCGGCAGTCCGGCGGGTTCTGGACAGCCCCAGCATTTT.

This clonotype was detected only a few times. CDR3 loop: CASSELGDSGQPQHF. The CDR3 coding sequence is TGTGCCAGCAGTGAACTCGGGGATTCGGGTCAGCCCCAGCATTTT. This sequence joins TRBV6-1 and TRBJ1-5, with D unclear. V was shortened by 2 bases and J by 6 bases, with 14 bases between the two germline ends. Germline CDR1 reads MNHNS; CDR2 reads SASEGT. This CDR3 is built from 15 residues.

This clonotype was detected only a few times. The chain joins TRBV24-1 to TRBJ1-5; TRBD1 might be the D (6 bases). The germline V gene encodes CDR1 KGHDR and CDR2 SFDVKD. The CDR3 length is 15 residues. V gave up 2 bases and J gave up 6 bases, with 13 bases separating them. DNA for the CDR3: TGTGCCACCAGTGATTCGGGGGCCGGGATTCAGCCCCAGCATTTT. It encodes CATSDSGAGIQPQHF.

This clonotype was recorded only once. This rearrangement joins TRBV19 to TRBJ1-1; D is ambiguous. Trimming removed 7 bases from V and 2 bases from J, with 17 bases in between. The CDR3 is 15 residues long. CDR1 LNHDA and CDR2 SQIVND come from the germline V gene (reference sequence). The DNA for the CDR3 is TGTGCCAGTACCCCATTTTCAGTAGTAAACACTGAAGCTTTCTTT. Translated, it gives CASTPFSVVNTEAFF.

This clonotype has ten or more counts. The CDR3: CASSLFGTGKRRTEAFF. CDR3 bases: TGTGCCAGCAGTCTCTTCGGGACAGGGAAAAGAAGGACTGAAGCTTTCTTT. The V gene is TRBV28, the J gene TRBJ1-1, with 9 bases lining up with TRBD1. Germline V gene data show CDR1 as MDHEN and CDR2 as SYDVKM. Germline trimming cut 5 bases from V and 5 bases from J; bases unmatched to any gene: 15. This CDR3 region has 17 residues. The full variable domain, completed using reference TRBV28 and TRBJ1-1, is DVKVTQSSRYLVKRTGEKVFLECVQDMDHENMFWYRQDPGLGLRLIYFSYDVKMKEKGDIPEGYSVSREKKERFSLILESASTNQTSMYLCASSLFGTGKRRTEAFFGQGTRLTVV.

The sample holds many counts of this clonotype. The chain carries TRBV28 and TRBJ2-2; 7 bases are shared with TRBD2. The CDR3 runs 15 residues. With 4 bases clipped from V and 3 bases from J, the junction kept 5 bases outside the gene matches. Germline V gives CDR1 MDHEN, CDR2 SYDVKM. The CDR3 protein is CASSYRDYYTGELFF. DNA of the CDR3: TGTGCCAGCAGTTACCGGGACTACTACACCGGGGAGCTGTTTTTT.

This clonotype was observed a few times. The chain links TRBV28 to TRBJ2-6; D may be TRBD1 (6 bases). The CDR3 loop spans 14 amino acids. Trimming stripped 6 bases from V and 3 bases from J, with 9 bases between. In germline, CDR1 is MDHEN, CDR2 SYDVKM. CDR3 loop: CASSPGVGANVLTF. CDR3 bases: TGTGCCAGCAGCCCAGGGGTTGGGGCCAACGTCCTGACTTTC.

Details on this clonotype: The junction and the germline gene differ at one end; a read error may be behind it. V is TRBV6-4 and J is TRBJ2-3; TRBD2 aligns across 14 bases. Germline CDR1 reads MRHNA; CDR2 reads SNTAGT. The CDR3 covers 19 residues. The DNA for the CDR3 is TGTGCCAGCAGTTACTCGGGACCGACTAGCGGGAGGGCCACAGATACGCAGTATTTT. Translating gives CASSYSGPTSGRATDTQYF.

The chain uses TRBV5-1 and TRBJ2-3, with D possibly being TRBD2 (5 bases). The CDR3 runs to 14 residues. The germline CDR1 and CDR2 sequences are SGHRS and YFSETQ. V lost 4 bases, J lost 4 bases, and 13 bases lay in between. The CDR3 spells CASSPNPGSDTQYF. The CDR3 DNA reads TGCGCCAGCAGCCCAAACCCGGGGTCAGATACGCAGTATTTT.